This passage covers 25 T cell receptor beta chains from one sample sequenced in a study of CD4 T cells in relation to SARS-CoV-2 and coronaviruses. Some clones are missing from TCRdb's copy, which holds only in-frame ones; the method was immunoSEQ multiplex PCR. The data contain 35,000 to 40,000 clones, around 89% of them seen just once; the ten biggest clones take up roughly 10%. The sample taken for sequencing was memory CD4+ T cells from PBMCs. The receptors here all came from an adult with COVID-19.

The rearrangement joins TRBV7-9 to TRBJ2-1; no reliable D call. V shed 7 bases and J shed 12 bases, with 13 bases lying between them. CDR1 and CDR2 (germline): SEHNR, FQNEAQ (reference sequence). The CDR3 spans 11 residues. The CDR3: CASNAHLGQFF. CDR3 nucleotides: TGTGCCAGCAACGCCCATCTAGGGCAGTTCTTC.

In its sample, this clone was seen a few times. The J gene is TRBJ1-5, the V gene TRBV6-5; possibly TRBD1 for D (6 bases). This CDR3 spans 15 amino acids. V lost 5 bases and J 0 bases, leaving 11 bases between the germline ends. The germline CDR1 and CDR2 sequences are MNHEY and SVGAGI. CDR3 coding DNA: TGTGCCAGCAGTCCCACAGGGACTAGCAATCAGCCCCAGCATTTT. Translating gives CASSPTGTSNQPQHF.

The chain employs TRBV2 and TRBJ2-1; D is undetermined. Trimming took off 3 bases at V and 12 bases at J, with 9 bases between the two ends. This CDR3 spans 11 amino acids. Germline CDR1 and CDR2: SNHLY and FYNNEI. The CDR3 loop reads CASSETRGQFF. DNA for the CDR3: TGTGCCAGCAGTGAGACTCGTGGGCAGTTCTTC.

The chain has TRBV9 and TRBJ2-7, with 7 bases fitting TRBD1. Germline V lookup: CDR1 SGDLS, CDR2 YYNGEE. The trim removed 0 bases at V and 4 bases at J, leaving 4 bases unmatched. CDR3 size: 14 residues. CDR3 sequence: CASSVGQGVYEQYF. The CDR3 DNA is TGTGCCAGCAGCGTAGGTCAGGGGGTTTACGAGCAGTACTTC.

The chain links TRBV2 to TRBJ1-5; tentatively, D is TRBD1 (6 bases). CDR1 SNHLY and CDR2 FYNNEI come from the germline V gene. V lost 5 bases, J lost 3 bases, and 14 bases lay in between. The CDR3 sequence is 15 residues long. The chain's CDR3 is CASSPTGRDNQPQHF. Here the CDR3 DNA reads TGTGCCAGCAGTCCCACAGGGAGGGACAATCAGCCCCAGCATTTT.

The chain is built from TRBV2 and TRBJ1-6; 7 bases are shared with TRBD1. The CDR3 is made up of 14 amino acids. CDR1 and CDR2 (germline): SNHLY, FYNNEI. After removal of 7 bases from V and 4 bases from J, the junction contained 4 bases not matched to a gene. CDR3 sequence (DNA): TGTGCCAGCAAGGGACAGTCATATAATTCACCCCTCCACTTT. Translation: CASKGQSYNSPLHF. Variable domain in full (rest from reference TRBV2 and TRBJ1-6): EPEVTQTPSHQVTQMGQEVILRCVPISNHLYFYWYRQILGQKVEFLVSFYNNEISEKSEIFDDQFSVERPDGSNFTLKIRSTKLEDSAMYFCASKGQSYNSPLHFGNGTRLTVT.

This clone appeared a single time. The chain employs TRBV9 and TRBJ2-7; possibly TRBD1 for D (5 bases). The CDR3 runs 14 residues. V was pared by 0 bases and J by 2 bases, with 9 bases between. Germline V lookup: CDR1 SGDLS, CDR2 YYNGEE. This CDR3 reads CASSVGQGAYEQYF. The CDR3, as DNA: TGTGCCAGCAGCGTAGGGCAGGGCGCCTACGAGCAGTACTTC.

The genes are TRBV5-8 and TRBJ2-5; D is ambiguous. The CDR3 totals 14 residues. V lost 2 bases to trimming and J lost 2 bases, with 10 bases between them. In germline, CDR1 is SGHTS, CDR2 YDEGEE. The CDR3 DNA reads as TGTGCCAGCAGCTTAAGGAAAATACAAGAGACCCAGTACTTC. This sequence encodes CASSLRKIQETQYF.

This chain links TRBV28 with TRBJ2-2; D perhaps matches TRBD1 (5 bases). This CDR3 has 15 amino acids. Germline V CDR1 and CDR2: MDHEN, SYDVKM. Trimming removed 5 bases from V and 6 bases from J, with 16 bases in between. The CDR3 DNA reads TGTGCCAGCAGTGAACAAGCAGGGTCACCCGGGGAGCTGTTTTTT. Amino acid sequence: CASSEQAGSPGELFF.

V gene TRBV13 combines with J gene TRBJ1-2; 8 bases match TRBD1. The CDR3 has 15 residues. Germline assignment: CDR1 PRHDT and CDR2 FYEKMQ (reference sequence). Trimming removed 5 bases from V and 7 bases from J; junction bases left unmatched: 12. CDR3 amino acids: CASSRYADRGGGYTF. Written as DNA, the CDR3 is TGTGCCAGCAGCCGATATGCCGACAGGGGCGGTGGCTACACCTTC.

The CDR3 region has the DNA TGCGCCAGCAGAGAGATAGGGGGATCCTACGAGCAGTACTTC. This translates into CASREIGGSYEQYF. The chain employs TRBV4-1 and TRBJ2-7; D is possibly TRBD1 (6 bases). With 6 bases removed from V and 1 base from J, the gap between germline ends came to 13 bases. Germline-derived CDR1 and CDR2 are MGHRA and YSYEKL. The CDR3 runs 14 residues.

CDR3 coding DNA: TGTGCCAGCAGTTCCGGAGAATTCAACACCGGGGAGCTGTTTTTT. Translated: CASSSGEFNTGELFF. The rearrangement uses TRBV11-1 and TRBJ2-2; D gene uncertain. V was pared by 6 bases and J by 2 bases, with 13 bases between. Germline V gene sequence: CDR1 SGHAT, CDR2 FQDESV (reference sequence). The CDR3 spans 15 residues.

The V gene is TRBV20-1, the J gene TRBJ2-7; TRBD2 aligns across 9 bases. After removal of 3 bases from V and 2 bases from J, the junction contained 5 bases not matched to a gene. The germline V gene encodes CDR1 DFQATT and CDR2 SNEGSKA (reference sequence). The CDR3 sequence is 14 residues long. As DNA, the CDR3 is TGCAGTGCTAGTCTTAGCGGGGGTCCCTACGAGCAGTACTTC. Translating it yields CSASLSGGPYEQYF.

The chain recombines TRBV5-4 with TRBJ2-1; D is unclear. CDR3 length: 17 residues. Germline V CDR1 and CDR2: SGHNT, YYREEE (reference sequence). V was cut by 1 base and J by 6 bases, with 20 bases left in between. The CDR3 bases are TGTGCCAGCAGCTTGCCCGGACCGTCTCAAATGATCAATGAGCAGTTCTTC. It encodes CASSLPGPSQMINEQFF. Based on the CDR3 plus reference TRBV5-4 and TRBJ2-1, the full variable domain is ETGVTQSPTHLIKTRGQQVTLRCSSQSGHNTVSWYQQALGQGPQFIFQYYREEENGRGNFPPRFSGLQFPNYSSELNVNALELDDSALYLCASSLPGPSQMINEQFFGPGTRLTVL.

V is TRBV7-9 and J is TRBJ2-7; tentatively, D is TRBD2 (6 bases). The CDR3 covers 14 residues. Trimming took 5 bases from V and 5 from J, leaving 16 bases between them. Germline CDR1 is SEHNR and CDR2 is FQNEAQ (reference sequence). The chain's CDR3 is CASSQRVGSNEQYF. Written as DNA, the CDR3 is TGTGCCAGCAGCCAGCGGGTGGGGTCAAACGAGCAGTACTTC.

The V call is TRBV6-1, the J call TRBJ2-2; D unresolved. This CDR3 is 15 amino acids long. Trimming took off 3 bases at V and 2 bases at J, with 10 bases between the two ends. Per germline, CDR1 MNHNS and CDR2 SASEGT. The CDR3 DNA is TGTGCCAGCAGTGACCCGAGACGTAACACCGGGGAGCTGTTTTTT. This translates into CASSDPRRNTGELFF.

V gene TRBV5-1 combines with J gene TRBJ2-5; D unresolved. The CDR3 totals 12 residues. Trimming left V 4 bases short and J 3 bases short, with 7 bases between. Germline V gives CDR1 SGHRS, CDR2 YFSETQ. CDR3 residues: CASSVEEETQYF. Here the CDR3 DNA reads TGCGCCAGCAGCGTAGAGGAAGAGACCCAGTACTTC.

This chain uses TRBV10-3 with TRBJ2-7; the match to TRBD2 covers 14 bases. J gave up 6 bases and V 7 bases, and 8 bases lay outside the gene matches. The germline gives CDR1 ENHRY, CDR2 SYGVKD. The CDR3 covers 15 residues. The CDR3 nucleotides read TGTGCCATCACAGGGACTAGCGGGGGCCCCGCCGAGCAGTACTTC. Translated: CAITGTSGGPAEQYF.

The chain employs TRBV3-1 (or the pseudogene TRBV3-2) and TRBJ1-4; 8 nucleotides line up with TRBD1. The V segment lost 0 bases and the J segment 7 bases; nucleotides outside the gene matches: 4. CDR3 length: 15 amino acids. The V gene's germline CDR1 is LGHDT and CDR2 YNNKEL (reference sequence). The CDR3, as DNA: TGTGCCAGCAGCCAAGATCGGACAGGGACTGAAAAACTGTTTTTT. This gives the protein CASSQDRTGTEKLFF.

This clone occurred a few times. The genes are TRBV5-4 and TRBJ1-6; D might be TRBD1 (5 bases). Looked up from germline, CDR1 is SGHNT and CDR2 is YYREEE (reference sequence). CDR3 size: 15 residues. The germline V and J ends were trimmed by 6 bases and 4 bases, with 14 bases remaining between them. In DNA form, the CDR3 reads TGTGCCAGCAACGGGACTCCTATGTATAATTCACCCCTCCACTTT. Translated: CASNGTPMYNSPLHF.

This sequence joins TRBV12-3 or TRBV12-4 and TRBJ2-4; 7 nucleotides align to TRBD2. J was trimmed by 9 bases and V by 2 bases; bases with no gene match: 4. The CDR3 has 13 amino acids. CDR3 in amino acids: CASSLLGGSIQYF. The CDR3 region has the DNA TGTGCCAGCAGTTTACTTGGCGGGAGCATTCAGTACTTC.

This clone was seen only a few times. The chain uses TRBV11-2 and TRBJ2-2; TRBD1 might be the D (6 bases). CDR3 length: 15 residues. From germline, CDR1 is SGHAT and CDR2 FQNNGV. The V and J ends lost 5 bases and 0 bases respectively, with 10 bases between them. CDR3: CASSQGQSNTGELFF. The CDR3 region has the DNA TGTGCCAGCAGCCAAGGACAGTCGAACACCGGGGAGCTGTTTTTT.

V and J are TRBV10-3 and TRBJ2-1; 13 bases fit TRBD2. V trimming: 4 bases; J trimming: 0 bases; junction bases outside the gene matches: 6. The length of the CDR3 is 18 residues. Germline CDR1 ENHRY, CDR2 SYGVKD. CDR3 loop: CAISAGLAGTSSYNEQFF. As DNA, the CDR3 is TGTGCCATCAGTGCGGGACTAGCGGGGACCAGCTCCTACAATGAGCAGTTCTTC.

This clone turned up a few times. V is TRBV3-1 (or the pseudogene TRBV3-2) and J is TRBJ1-2; 7 nucleotides align to TRBD1. The germline gives CDR1 LGHDT, CDR2 YNNKEL (reference sequence). The length of the CDR3 is 16 residues. J was trimmed by 5 bases and V by 4 bases; bases with no gene match: 13. CDR3 sequence (DNA): TGTGCCAGCAGCCGTCAAACAGGGGACGGAAGGTATGGCTACACCTTC. This gives the protein CASSRQTGDGRYGYTF.

This chain links TRBV7-2 with TRBJ1-2; D may be TRBD1 (5 bases). Germline loops: CDR1 SGHTA, CDR2 FQGNSA. The V and J ends lost 0 bases and 8 bases respectively, with 10 bases between them. CDR3 size: 13 residues. The CDR3 loop reads CASSLAGGSGYTF. CDR3 nucleotide sequence: TGTGCCAGCAGCTTAGCGGGGGGGAGCGGCTACACCTTC.